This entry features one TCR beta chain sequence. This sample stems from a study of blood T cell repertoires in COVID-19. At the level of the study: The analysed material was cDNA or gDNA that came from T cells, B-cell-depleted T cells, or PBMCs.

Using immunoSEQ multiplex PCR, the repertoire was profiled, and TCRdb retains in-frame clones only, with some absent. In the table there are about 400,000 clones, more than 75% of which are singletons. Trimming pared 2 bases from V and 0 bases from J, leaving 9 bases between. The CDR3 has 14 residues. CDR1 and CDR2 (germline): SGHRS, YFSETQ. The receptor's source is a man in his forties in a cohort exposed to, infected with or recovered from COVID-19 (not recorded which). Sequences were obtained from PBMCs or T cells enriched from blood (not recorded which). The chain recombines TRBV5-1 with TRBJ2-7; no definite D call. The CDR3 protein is CASSLARSSYEQYF. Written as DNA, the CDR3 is TGCGCCAGCAGCTTAGCTAGGAGCTCCTACGAGCAGTACTTC.